This TCR beta chain was found in a study of T cell repertoires in cytomegalovirus infection. Across the study: Recently described HLA-C-restricted plus well-studied HLA-B-restricted CMV epitopes were used. Public signatures in TCR beta pointed to CMV infection and matching HLA type. General study points: HLA-C-restricted CMV-specific TCR beta clonotypes prevailed in the ex vivo response.

This clonotype occurred a few times. Its antigen is still unknown. Via MiXCR, TCRdb re-called the reads, giving one row per CDR3 protein. The profile shows approximately 990,000 distinct CDR3 sequences, more than 25% of them singletons. V lost 2 bases and J lost 7; bases outside the gene matches: 10. CDR1 and CDR2 from the germline V gene are SGHTA and FQGNSA. CDR3 length: 17 residues. The chain combines TRBV7-2 with TRBJ2-1; 11 bases are shared with TRBD2. Sample: cultured CD8+ T cells from PBMCs, taken from culture after CMV antigen stimulation. The receptor's source is a human donor in good health (CMV status not recorded). Some clones in this sample may be carry-over from other donors' samples. The CDR3 DNA reads TGTGCCAGCAGCTTAAAGACTAGCGGGGCAAGGTTAAATGAGCAGTTCTTC. Translating it yields CASSLKTSGARLNEQFF.